Presented here are 25 T cell receptor beta chains from one specimen sequenced in a study of cytotoxic CD8 clonotypes in ibrutinib-treated CLL. Some clones are missing from TCRdb's copy, which holds only in-frame ones; the method was immunoSEQ multiplex PCR. The sample has 35,000 to 40,000 clones, about 47% seen once. The sequences come from PBMCs, collected before ibrutinib treatment. All receptors derive from a human donor with chronic lymphocytic leukemia.

This clone was counted between two and nine times. This chain uses TRBV28 with TRBJ2-4; 7 bases fit TRBD1. CDR3 length: 18 residues. Trimming cost V 2 bases and J 8 bases; bases outside gene matches: 18. CDR1 is MDHEN and CDR2 is SYDVKM in the germline V gene. CDR3 nucleotides: TGTGCCAGCAGTTTACCTACCACCGATTTAAAGACAGGGTACATTCAGTACTTC. This gives the protein CASSLPTTDLKTGYIQYF.

This clone was recorded a few times. The CDR3 is CASSPTGDEKLFF. The CDR3 bases are TGTGCCAGTAGCCCGACAGGGGATGAAAAACTGTTTTTT. The chain joins TRBV19 to TRBJ1-4; 8 bases map to TRBD1. V trimming: 6 bases; J trimming: 6 bases; junction bases outside the gene matches: 3. Germline V CDR1 and CDR2: LNHDA, SQIVND (reference sequence). This CDR3 region has 13 residues.

This clone came up a few times. V and J are TRBV5-1 and TRBJ1-5, with unresolved D. The CDR3 loop spans 14 amino acids. Germline CDR1 is SGHRS and CDR2 is YFSETQ. Trimming pared 3 bases from V and 4 bases from J, leaving 11 bases between. CDR3 residues: CASSWGAGNQPQHF. The CDR3 coding sequence is TGCGCCAGCAGCTGGGGTGCGGGAAATCAGCCCCAGCATTTT.

This clone was seen only a few times. The chain joins TRBV28 to TRBJ2-5; TRBD1 is a possible D gene (6 bases). Trimming removed 3 bases from V and 4 bases from J, with 12 bases in between. CDR3 size: 14 residues. Germline lookup yields CDR1 MDHEN and CDR2 SYDVKM. CDR3 protein: CASSLVATGETQYF. CDR3 DNA sequence: TGTGCCAGCAGTTTGGTAGCGACAGGAGAGACCCAGTACTTC.

V and J are TRBV4-2 and TRBJ2-5, with 7 bases identical to TRBD2. CDR1 and CDR2 (germline): LGHNA, YNFKEQ. The V gene end was trimmed by 0 bases and the J gene end by 1 base; junction bases not matched to a gene: 8. This CDR3 is built from 17 residues. The CDR3 sequence: CASSQDEVAGGQETQYF. Written as DNA, the CDR3 is TGTGCCAGCAGCCAAGATGAGGTAGCGGGTGGCCAAGAGACCCAGTACTTC.

The chain joins TRBV30 to TRBJ1-1, with unresolved D. V was shortened by 4 bases and J by 2 bases, with 8 bases between the two germline ends. CDR3 size: 12 residues. The V gene's germline CDR1 is GTSNPN and CDR2 SVGIG (reference sequence). CDR3 amino acids: CAWKGTNTEAFF. CDR3 DNA sequence: TGTGCCTGGAAGGGCACCAACACTGAAGCTTTCTTT.

This clone has just a few counts. The V and J genes are TRBV5-5 and TRBJ2-7; D perhaps matches TRBD1 (5 bases). Trimming took off 0 bases at V and 2 bases at J, with 12 bases between the two ends. The germline V gene has CDR1 SGHKS and CDR2 YYEKEE (reference sequence). The length of the CDR3 is 15 residues. The CDR3 sequence: CASSLASTGPYEQYF. In nucleotides, the CDR3 is TGTGCCAGCAGCTTGGCCTCTACAGGTCCCTACGAGCAGTACTTC.

The V and J genes are TRBV5-1 and TRBJ2-5; either TRBD1 or TRBD2 may fit D (5 bases each). Germline V CDR1 and CDR2: SGHRS, YFSETQ. The V gene lost 0 bases and the J gene lost 0 bases, with 12 bases spanning the gap. This CDR3 contains 16 residues. In DNA form, the CDR3 reads TGCGCCAGCAGCTTGGTGGTGGGGACCGACCAAGAGACCCAGTACTTC. Translating it yields CASSLVVGTDQETQYF.

The genes are TRBV6-6 and TRBJ1-3; D is unclear. The germline V gene encodes CDR1 MNHNY and CDR2 SVGAGI (reference sequence). CDR3 size: 15 residues. V lost 7 bases to trimming and J lost 0 bases, with 13 bases between them. CDR3 loop: CASIRGPSSGNTIYF. CDR3 coding DNA: TGTGCCAGCATCCGAGGTCCTAGCTCTGGAAACACCATATATTTT.

The V and J genes are TRBV27 and TRBJ2-2; tentatively, D is TRBD1 (6 bases). The V and J ends lost 3 bases and 8 bases respectively, with 16 bases between them. The CDR3 has 15 amino acids. CDR1 is MNHEY and CDR2 is SMNVEV in the germline V gene (reference sequence). CDR3 coding DNA: TGTGCCAGCAGTTTTCGTTTACAGGGAGTTGGGGAGCTGTTTTTT. It is translated as CASSFRLQGVGELFF.

This rearrangement joins TRBV10-3 to TRBJ2-1; possibly TRBD2 for D (6 bases). This CDR3 is 13 amino acids long. Between the trimmed V and J ends, which lost 6 bases and 0 bases, there was a span of 6 bases. Germline lookup yields CDR1 ENHRY and CDR2 SYGVKD. CDR3 in DNA: TGTGCCATCAGGGACTACTCCTACAATGAGCAGTTCTTC. Translated, it gives CAIRDYSYNEQFF.

CDR3 nucleotides: TGTGCCAGCAGAACCGCGCAGTTTTGGCATGGCTACACCTTC. Its protein product is CASRTAQFWHGYTF. The chain has TRBV27 and TRBJ1-2; D not certain. This CDR3 has 14 residues. V lost 6 bases and J 6 bases, leaving 17 bases between the germline ends. Germline V gives CDR1 MNHEY, CDR2 SMNVEV (reference sequence).

A few counts support this clone. The chain combines TRBV6-1 with TRBJ1-1, with D perhaps matching TRBD1 (5 bases). The V gene lost 6 bases and the J gene lost 1 base, with 12 bases spanning the gap. Germline CDR1 and CDR2: MNHNS and SASEGT. The CDR3 extends over 14 amino acids. CDR3 sequence (DNA): TGTGCCAGCAGGGTAGGACATGAGAACACTGAAGCTTTCTTT. This sequence encodes CASRVGHENTEAFF.

This sequence joins TRBV7-9 and TRBJ2-1, with 7 bases aligning to TRBD2. CDR1 and CDR2 from the germline V gene are SEHNR and FQNEAQ (reference sequence). The V segment lost 5 bases and the J segment 8 bases; nucleotides outside the gene matches: 12. This CDR3 contains 15 residues. CDR3 region: CASSPQPTRGDEQFF. The CDR3 nucleotides read TGTGCCAGCAGCCCACAGCCTACCCGGGGGGATGAGCAGTTCTTC.

The chain is built from TRBV6-5 and TRBJ2-3; no clear D. V was clipped by 0 bases and J by 1 base, with 11 bases between them. This CDR3 is built from 16 residues. CDR1 and CDR2 (germline): MNHEY, SVGAGI. The CDR3 is CASSYSTRFRTDTQYF. The DNA of the CDR3 is TGTGCCAGCAGTTACTCGACCCGGTTTCGCACAGATACGCAGTATTTT.

This rearrangement joins TRBV29-1 to TRBJ2-5; D might be TRBD1 (5 bases). Trimming shortened V by 3 bases and J by 3 bases, and 8 bases separated the two germline ends. This CDR3 has 12 residues. Germline V gene sequence: CDR1 SQVTM, CDR2 ANQGSEA. CDR3 residues: CSVDRAEETQYF. The CDR3 DNA sequence: TGCAGCGTTGACAGGGCCGAAGAGACCCAGTACTTC.

The chain has TRBV29-1 and TRBJ1-2; no clear D. Germline values: CDR1 SQVTM, CDR2 ANQGSEA. CDR3 length: 12 amino acids. Trimming shortened V by 0 bases and J by 13 bases, and 15 bases separated the two germline ends. CDR3 loop: CSVEDYRRGVTF. CDR3 DNA: TGCAGCGTTGAAGATTACCGCCGAGGAGTCACCTTC. Together with reference TRBV29-1 and TRBJ1-2, the CDR3 gives the full variable domain: SAVISQKPSRDICQRGTSLTIQCQVDSQVTMMFWYRQQPGQSLTLIATANQGSEATYESGFVIDKFPISRPNLTFSTLTVSNMSPEDSSIYLCSVEDYRRGVTFGSGTRLTVV.

This chain uses TRBV5-1 with TRBJ1-1, with D perhaps TRBD1 (5 bases). Looked up from germline, CDR1 is SGHRS and CDR2 is YFSETQ. This CDR3 spans 15 amino acids. The germline V and J ends were trimmed by 4 bases and 0 bases, with 13 bases remaining between them. CDR3 residues: CASSQPGRMNTEAFF. CDR3 nucleotide sequence: TGCGCCAGCAGCCAACCGGGACGCATGAACACTGAAGCTTTCTTT.

The chain joins TRBV5-1 to TRBJ2-5, with 13 nucleotides matching TRBD2. The V gene end was trimmed by 4 bases and the J gene end by 5 bases; junction bases not matched to a gene: 11. CDR1 and CDR2 from the germline V gene are SGHRS and YFSETQ. The length of the CDR3 is 17 residues. CDR3 amino acids: CASSGTSGGAGYETQYF. The CDR3 DNA sequence: TGCGCCAGCAGCGGAACTAGCGGGGGGGCAGGTTACGAGACCCAGTACTTC. Supplemented by reference TRBV5-1 and TRBJ2-5, the full variable domain reads KAGVTQTPRYLIKTRGQQVTLSCSPISGHRSVSWYQQTPGQGLQFLFEYFSETQRNKGNFPGRFSGRQFSNSRSEMNVSTLELGDSALYLCASSGTSGGAGYETQYFGPGTRLLVL.

The DNA of the CDR3 is TGTGCCAGCAACCCCTACCAGGGGACAGGGTTCTCAGGAGGGCAGTTCTTC. Protein sequence: CASNPYQGTGFSGGQFF. The chain links TRBV7-9 to TRBJ2-1; 9 bases are a match to TRBD1. The CDR3 spans 17 residues. V was pared by 7 bases and J by 12 bases, with 22 bases of the junction left unmatched. The germline CDR1 and CDR2 sequences are SEHNR and FQNEAQ (reference sequence).

This chain links TRBV5-4 with TRBJ2-1; 7 bases map to TRBD2. This CDR3 comprises 18 residues. V was pared by 0 bases and J by 0 bases, with 9 bases of the junction left unmatched. Germline assignment: CDR1 SGHNT and CDR2 YYREEE (reference sequence). In DNA, the CDR3 is TGTGCCAGCAGCTTGGGTCTGGGTGGCGGGGGCTCCTACAATGAGCAGTTCTTC. Translating it yields CASSLGLGGGGSYNEQFF.

V and J are TRBV7-3 and TRBJ1-1; D is possibly TRBD1 (5 bases). Trimming removed 3 bases from V and 0 bases from J, with 8 bases in between. The germline V gene encodes CDR1 SGHTA and CDR2 FQGTGA. The CDR3 has 14 amino acids. The CDR3 reads CASSLQGLNTEAFF. CDR3 in DNA: TGTGCCAGCAGCTTGCAGGGTTTGAACACTGAAGCTTTCTTT.

The chain links TRBV9 to TRBJ1-1, with 7 bases lining up with TRBD1. In germline, CDR1 is SGDLS, CDR2 YYNGEE. V lost 0 bases and J lost 1; bases outside the gene matches: 6. CDR3 size: 16 residues. The CDR3 loop is CASSVAPAGGNTEAFF. CDR3 nucleotides: TGTGCCAGCAGCGTAGCTCCGGCAGGGGGGAACACTGAAGCTTTCTTT.

The genes are TRBV7-3 and TRBJ2-3; 11 nucleotides match TRBD2. The CDR3 is 16 residues long. V gave up 5 bases and J gave up 0 bases; unmatched junction bases: 4. In germline, CDR1 is SGHTA, CDR2 FQGTGA. The CDR3 region has the DNA TGTGCCAGCAGCCCGAGACTAGCGGGGAGCACAGATACGCAGTATTTT. As protein: CASSPRLAGSTDTQYF.

This clone came up a few times. The chain has TRBV4-1 and TRBJ2-3, with D perhaps matching TRBD2 (5 bases). The CDR3 has 18 amino acids. Trimming stripped 0 bases from V and 0 bases from J, with 16 bases between. In germline, CDR1 is MGHRA, CDR2 YSYEKL. The CDR3 coding sequence is TGCGCCAGCAGCCAAGATCTGGAGGATCGGGCAAGCACAGATACGCAGTATTTT. It codes for CASSQDLEDRASTDTQYF.